The 24 T cell receptor beta chains below all came from one sample that was sequenced in a study of shared clonotypes between healthy human individuals. The table came from immunoSEQ multiplex PCR; TCRdb's copy has only in-frame clones and leaves some out. This table has roughly 2.6 million clones, approximately 90% appearing once. Sequencing input: naive CD4+ T cells sorted from blood. The subset denotes: CD45RA+ positively selected. Source of these receptors: a man aged 18-30 years in good health.

The V call is TRBV6-5, the J call TRBJ2-5; D is ambiguous. This CDR3 spans 12 amino acids. V was clipped by 5 bases and J by 5 bases, with 9 bases between them. Germline CDR1 and CDR2: MNHEY and SVGAGI. CDR3 sequence (DNA): TGTGCCAGCAGTAGAAACATCGAGACCCAGTACTTC. As protein: CASSRNIETQYF.

Only a few counts were recorded for this clone. The rearrangement uses TRBV30 and TRBJ2-5; D ambiguous. The CDR3 has 11 residues. V was pared by 2 bases and J by 5 bases, with 6 bases between. CDR1 is GTSNPN, CDR2 SVGIG, per germline (reference sequence). In DNA form, the CDR3 reads TGTGCCTGGAGTTCCCCGGAGACCCAGTACTTC. This encodes CAWSSPETQYF.

This chain uses TRBV7-2 with TRBJ1-2; unclear D gene. The germline CDR1 and CDR2 sequences are SGHTA and FQGNSA. Deletions cut 3 bases from V and 2 bases from J, with 7 bases between. This CDR3 comprises 13 residues. The chain's CDR3 is CASSFLLNYGYTF. The CDR3 DNA follows: TGTGCCAGCAGCTTTTTATTAAACTATGGCTACACCTTC.

V is TRBV5-8 and J is TRBJ2-5, with 14 positions matching TRBD2. Germline V gene sequence: CDR1 SGHTS, CDR2 YDEGEE. The CDR3 length is 17 residues. The J segment lost 5 bases and the V segment lost 4 bases, leaving 10 bases of the junction unmatched. In DNA form, the CDR3 reads TGTGCCAGCAGCCCGGGGGGGACTAGCGGGGGACTGGAGACCCAGTACTTC. This sequence encodes CASSPGGTSGGLETQYF.

This clone has just one count. This chain joins TRBV2 and TRBJ2-2; 7 nucleotides line up with TRBD2. This CDR3 comprises 15 residues. Germline CDR1 is SNHLY and CDR2 is FYNNEI. Trimming took 4 bases from V and 4 from J; bases not matched to a gene: 6. The CDR3 DNA is TGTGCCAGCAGTGCGGGGGGTCAACCCACCGGGGAGCTGTTTTTT. This gives the protein CASSAGGQPTGELFF.

The DNA of the CDR3 is TGTGCCAGCAGCTCCGCGGGCTCTGGAAACACCATATATTTT. Amino acids: CASSSAGSGNTIYF. The rearrangement joins TRBV5-4 to TRBJ1-3, with D uncertain. V was pared by 3 bases and J by 0 bases, with 7 bases between. Germline V gives CDR1 SGHNT, CDR2 YYREEE (reference sequence). The CDR3 is made up of 14 amino acids.

The chain combines TRBV7-3 with TRBJ2-3, with D perhaps TRBD2 (5 bases). V was shortened by 2 bases and J by 5 bases, with 8 bases between the two germline ends. Germline V lookup: CDR1 SGHTA, CDR2 FQGTGA. This CDR3 is 13 amino acids long. DNA for the CDR3: TGTGCCAGCAGCTTATGGGAGTTAGATACGCAGTATTTT. Translated, it gives CASSLWELDTQYF.

This rearrangement joins TRBV7-9 to TRBJ2-7; D may correspond to TRBD1 or TRBD2 (5 bases each). Germline lookup yields CDR1 SEHNR and CDR2 FQNEAQ (reference sequence). This CDR3 is built from 15 residues. Trimming shortened V by 5 bases and J by 2 bases, and 16 bases separated the two germline ends. Here the CDR3 DNA reads TGTGCCAGCAGCCGCGGGTGGCAGGGCCCCTACGAGCAGTACTTC. Translation gives CASSRGWQGPYEQYF.

The chain couples TRBV27 to TRBJ1-5, with a possible D match to TRBD1 (5 bases). Germline lookup yields CDR1 MNHEY and CDR2 SMNVEV (reference sequence). The CDR3 spans 15 residues. V dropped 1 base and J dropped 4 bases, with 11 bases sitting between them. This CDR3 is CASSLLYGGNQPQHF. In nucleotides, the CDR3 is TGTGCCAGCAGTTTATTGTACGGGGGGAATCAGCCCCAGCATTTT.

This sequence joins TRBV19 and TRBJ1-6; D remains ambiguous. This CDR3 spans 18 amino acids. CDR1 is LNHDA and CDR2 is SQIVND in the germline V gene (reference sequence). The V and J ends lost 0 bases and 9 bases respectively, with 21 bases between them. CDR3 sequence reads: CASSIDLVSDFGSSPLHF. Written as DNA, the CDR3 is TGTGCCAGTAGTATAGATCTCGTGTCCGACTTTGGGAGTTCACCCCTCCACTTT.

In regard to this clone: Other DNA sequences in the sample encode the same CDR3. The chain employs TRBV18 and TRBJ2-3; no reliable D call. The V end was cut by 0 bases, the J end by 5 bases, with 6 bases between. Germline assignment: CDR1 KGHSH and CDR2 LQKENI. The CDR3 totals 13 residues. The CDR3 sequence: CASSPPGLDTQYF. CDR3 in DNA: TGTGCCAGCTCACCACCGGGGTTAGATACGCAGTATTTT.

The V and J genes are TRBV11-2 and TRBJ2-4; D not certain. From germline, CDR1 is SGHAT and CDR2 FQNNGV. This CDR3 has 13 residues. The V end lost 1 base, the J end lost 9 bases, and 10 bases lay between the germline ends. The CDR3 DNA sequence: TGTGCCAGCAGCTTAGGTCAGGATGGCATTCAGTACTTC. Encoded protein: CASSLGQDGIQYF.

CDR3 bases: TGTGCCAGTACGGTGTCAACGAACACTGAAGCTTTCTTT. Its translation is CASTVSTNTEAFF. The V and J genes are TRBV19 and TRBJ1-1; D unresolved. The CDR3 has 13 amino acids. V was cut by 7 bases and J by 1 base, with 10 bases left in between. Germline V lookup: CDR1 LNHDA, CDR2 SQIVND (reference sequence).

The chain couples TRBV6-1 to TRBJ2-7; possibly TRBD2 for D (6 bases). Per germline, CDR1 MNHNS and CDR2 SASEGT. V lost 11 bases and J 4 bases, leaving 18 bases between the germline ends. This CDR3 contains 13 residues. Written as DNA, the CDR3 is TGTGCCGCCCGAGGGGAGGTTCTTTACGAGCAGTACTTC. This sequence encodes CAARGEVLYEQYF.

CDR3 in amino acids: CASSLEPGHIQETQYF. The CDR3 DNA is TGCGCCAGCAGCTTGGAACCGGGACACATACAAGAGACCCAGTACTTC. The chain couples TRBV5-1 to TRBJ2-5; the D gene is possibly TRBD1 (6 bases). The CDR3 runs to 16 residues. Germline V gives CDR1 SGHRS, CDR2 YFSETQ. Trimming cost V 0 bases and J 2 bases, with 14 bases left between them.

The V call is TRBV2, the J call TRBJ2-1; tentatively, D is TRBD1 or TRBD2 (5 bases each). The CDR3 is 14 amino acids. Germline V gives CDR1 SNHLY, CDR2 FYNNEI. V was cut by 6 bases and J by 9 bases, with 18 bases left in between. The CDR3, as DNA: TGTGCCAGCAGCGCAAGGGACCTAAGCGGTGAGCAGTTCTTC. Translation gives CASSARDLSGEQFF.

The chain recombines TRBV7-9 with TRBJ2-7; D possibly corresponds to TRBD2 (6 bases). Germline V gives CDR1 SEHNR, CDR2 FQNEAQ (reference sequence). The CDR3 has 16 residues. Trimming shortened V by 1 base and J by 1 base, and 14 bases separated the two germline ends. The CDR3 sequence: CASSLGLGGISYEQYF. The CDR3 nucleotides read TGTGCCAGCAGCTTAGGGTTGGGCGGGATTTCCTACGAGCAGTACTTC. The full variable domain, rest sourced from reference TRBV7-9 and TRBJ2-7, is DTGVSQNPRHKITKRGQNVTFRCDPISEHNRLYWYRQTLGQGPEFLTYFQNEAQLEKSRLLSDRFSAERPKGSFSTLEIQRTEQGDSAMYLCASSLGLGGISYEQYFGPGTRLTVT.

The chain uses TRBV28 and TRBJ2-2; the D gene could be TRBD1 or TRBD2 (5 bases each). The germline V gene has CDR1 MDHEN and CDR2 SYDVKM. The CDR3 totals 17 residues. The germline V and J ends were trimmed by 6 bases and 6 bases, with 23 bases remaining between them. The CDR3 sequence: CASRTLGRGEKAGELFF. The CDR3 DNA is TGTGCCAGCAGGACCTTGGGCCGAGGGGAGAAGGCCGGGGAGCTGTTTTTT. The full variable domain, in which reference TRBV28 and TRBJ2-2 provide the parts outside the CDR3, is DVKVTQSSRYLVKRTGEKVFLECVQDMDHENMFWYRQDPGLGLRLIYFSYDVKMKEKGDIPEGYSVSREKKERFSLILESASTNQTSMYLCASRTLGRGEKAGELFFGEGSRLTVL.

The V gene is TRBV13, the J gene TRBJ2-3; TRBD2 matches 11 bases. V was clipped by 4 bases and J by 6 bases; unmatched bases: 6. The germline CDR1 and CDR2 sequences are PRHDT and FYEKMQ (reference sequence). The CDR3 sequence is 15 residues long. The CDR3 nucleotides are TGTGCCAGCAGCTCCACTAGCGGGAGTCCGGATACGCAGTATTTT. It yields the protein CASSSTSGSPDTQYF.

This clone was detected a few times. Other nucleotide sequences from this sample produce the same CDR3. V gene TRBV7-6 combines with J gene TRBJ1-1; the D gene is possibly TRBD1 (5 bases). The germline gives CDR1 SGHVS, CDR2 FNYEAQ. There are 12 residues in the CDR3. V lost 4 bases and J lost 5, with 8 bases in between. The CDR3 DNA reads TGTGCCAGCAGCTCTCGGGGGACTGAAGCTTTCTTT. Protein: CASSSRGTEAFF.

This chain's CDR3 is CASSRQPQETQYF. DNA for the CDR3: TGTGCCAGCAGTCGACAACCCCAAGAGACCCAGTACTTC. The chain carries TRBV6-6 and TRBJ2-5, with D hard to call. Per germline, CDR1 MNHNY and CDR2 SVGAGI (reference sequence). There are 13 residues in the CDR3. V was clipped by 5 bases and J by 1 base, with 8 bases between them.

This chain connects TRBV7-9 to TRBJ1-1; unclear D gene. Looked up from germline, CDR1 is SEHNR and CDR2 is FQNEAQ (reference sequence). The CDR3 extends over 14 amino acids. Between the trimmed V and J ends, which lost 5 bases and 2 bases, there was a span of 12 bases. The CDR3 reads CASSMYRANTEAFF. CDR3 in DNA: TGTGCCAGCAGCATGTACAGAGCAAACACTGAAGCTTTCTTT.

The chain links TRBV4-1 to TRBJ2-5; D call uncertain. Deletions cut 0 bases from V and 4 bases from J, with 12 bases between. Germline values: CDR1 MGHRA, CDR2 YSYEKL. This CDR3 spans 15 amino acids. The CDR3 region has the DNA TGCGCCAGCAGCCAAGATCTAGTCGTTGGAGAGACCCAGTACTTC. It encodes CASSQDLVVGETQYF.

Comments on this clone: Other DNA sequences in this sample translate to the same CDR3. V and J are TRBV6-5 and TRBJ1-5; weak D call: TRBD1 (5 bases). Per germline, CDR1 MNHEY and CDR2 SVGAGI. The germline V and J ends were trimmed by 5 bases and 1 base, with 9 bases remaining between them. The CDR3 runs to 14 residues. CDR3 in amino acids: CASSRGGSNQPQHF. CDR3 in DNA: TGTGCCAGCAGTAGGGGAGGAAGCAATCAGCCCCAGCATTTT.